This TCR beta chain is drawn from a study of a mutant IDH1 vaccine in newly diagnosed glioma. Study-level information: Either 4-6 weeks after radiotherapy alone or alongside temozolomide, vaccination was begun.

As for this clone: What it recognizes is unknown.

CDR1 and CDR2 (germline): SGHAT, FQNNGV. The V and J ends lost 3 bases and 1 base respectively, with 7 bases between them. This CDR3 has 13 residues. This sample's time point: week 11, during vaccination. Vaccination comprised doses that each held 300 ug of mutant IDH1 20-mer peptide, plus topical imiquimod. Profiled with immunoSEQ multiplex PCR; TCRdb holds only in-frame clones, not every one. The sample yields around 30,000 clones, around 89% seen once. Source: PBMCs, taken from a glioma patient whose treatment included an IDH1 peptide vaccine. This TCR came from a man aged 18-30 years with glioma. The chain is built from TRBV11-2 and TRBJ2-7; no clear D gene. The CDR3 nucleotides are TGTGCCAGCAGCTTCGGGCCATCCTACGAGCAGTACTTC. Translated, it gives CASSFGPSYEQYF.